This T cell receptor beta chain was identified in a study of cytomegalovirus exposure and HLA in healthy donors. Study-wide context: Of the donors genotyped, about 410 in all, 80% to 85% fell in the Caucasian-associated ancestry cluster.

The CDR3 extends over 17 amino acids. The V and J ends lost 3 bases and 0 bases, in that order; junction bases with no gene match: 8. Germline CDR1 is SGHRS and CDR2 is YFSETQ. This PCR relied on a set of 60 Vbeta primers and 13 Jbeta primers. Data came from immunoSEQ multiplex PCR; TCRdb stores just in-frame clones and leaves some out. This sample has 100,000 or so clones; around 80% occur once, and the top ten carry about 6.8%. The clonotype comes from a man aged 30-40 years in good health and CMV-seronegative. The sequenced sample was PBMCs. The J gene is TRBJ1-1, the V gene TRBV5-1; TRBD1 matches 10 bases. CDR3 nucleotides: TGCGCCAGCAGCTCGCCGACAGGGGGCCACATGAACACTGAAGCTTTCTTT. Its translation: CASSSPTGGHMNTEAFF.